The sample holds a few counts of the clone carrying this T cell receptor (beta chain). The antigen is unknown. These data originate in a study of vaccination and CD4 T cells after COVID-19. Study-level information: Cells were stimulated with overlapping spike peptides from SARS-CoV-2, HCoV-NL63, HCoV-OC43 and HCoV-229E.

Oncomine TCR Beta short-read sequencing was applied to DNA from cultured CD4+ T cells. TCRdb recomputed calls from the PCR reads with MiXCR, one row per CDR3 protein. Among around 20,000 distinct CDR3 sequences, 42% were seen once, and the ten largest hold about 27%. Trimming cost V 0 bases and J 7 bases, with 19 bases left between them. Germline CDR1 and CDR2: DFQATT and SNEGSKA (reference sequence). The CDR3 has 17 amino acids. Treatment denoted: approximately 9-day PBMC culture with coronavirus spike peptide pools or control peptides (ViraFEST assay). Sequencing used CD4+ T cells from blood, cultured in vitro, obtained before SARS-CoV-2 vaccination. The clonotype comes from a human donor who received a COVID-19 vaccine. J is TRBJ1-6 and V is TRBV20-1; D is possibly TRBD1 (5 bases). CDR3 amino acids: CSARDPGRSLVNSPLHF. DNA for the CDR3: TGCAGTGCTAGAGATCCGGGACGTAGCTTGGTGAATTCACCCCTCCACTTT.